This T cell receptor beta chain was sequenced in a study of cytomegalovirus exposure and HLA in healthy donors. Study background: The 120 million or so unique TCR beta sequences, from approximately 170 million T cells, were found by an earlier analysis.

60 Vbeta and 13 Jbeta primers were used in PCR. TCRdb keeps only in-frame clones here, not all; method: immunoSEQ multiplex PCR. The sample comprises about 140,000 clones, 70% to 90% of which are singletons, and 2% to 2.5% rests with the top ten. This CDR3 has 15 amino acids. J gave up 8 bases and V 0 bases, and 9 bases lay outside the gene matches. The germline V gene encodes CDR1 LNHNV and CDR2 YYDKDF (reference sequence). Concerning this clone itself: No antigen is known for it.

Notes on the study in general: A later analysis linked a missense variant in DCLRE1C to the trimming of TCR beta V and J genes. Indistinguishability led to the exclusion of some V segments, TRBV6-2 and TRBV6-3 included. 164 TCR beta chains were listed as cytomegalovirus-associated.

Material for sequencing was PBMCs. The source is a man aged 50 or older in good health and CMV-seronegative. V gene TRBV15 combines with J gene TRBJ1-2; 7 bases are shared with TRBD1. The CDR3 reads CATSRERQQGWGYTF. The CDR3 DNA reads as TGTGCCACCAGCAGAGAGAGGCAACAGGGGTGGGGCTACACCTTC.